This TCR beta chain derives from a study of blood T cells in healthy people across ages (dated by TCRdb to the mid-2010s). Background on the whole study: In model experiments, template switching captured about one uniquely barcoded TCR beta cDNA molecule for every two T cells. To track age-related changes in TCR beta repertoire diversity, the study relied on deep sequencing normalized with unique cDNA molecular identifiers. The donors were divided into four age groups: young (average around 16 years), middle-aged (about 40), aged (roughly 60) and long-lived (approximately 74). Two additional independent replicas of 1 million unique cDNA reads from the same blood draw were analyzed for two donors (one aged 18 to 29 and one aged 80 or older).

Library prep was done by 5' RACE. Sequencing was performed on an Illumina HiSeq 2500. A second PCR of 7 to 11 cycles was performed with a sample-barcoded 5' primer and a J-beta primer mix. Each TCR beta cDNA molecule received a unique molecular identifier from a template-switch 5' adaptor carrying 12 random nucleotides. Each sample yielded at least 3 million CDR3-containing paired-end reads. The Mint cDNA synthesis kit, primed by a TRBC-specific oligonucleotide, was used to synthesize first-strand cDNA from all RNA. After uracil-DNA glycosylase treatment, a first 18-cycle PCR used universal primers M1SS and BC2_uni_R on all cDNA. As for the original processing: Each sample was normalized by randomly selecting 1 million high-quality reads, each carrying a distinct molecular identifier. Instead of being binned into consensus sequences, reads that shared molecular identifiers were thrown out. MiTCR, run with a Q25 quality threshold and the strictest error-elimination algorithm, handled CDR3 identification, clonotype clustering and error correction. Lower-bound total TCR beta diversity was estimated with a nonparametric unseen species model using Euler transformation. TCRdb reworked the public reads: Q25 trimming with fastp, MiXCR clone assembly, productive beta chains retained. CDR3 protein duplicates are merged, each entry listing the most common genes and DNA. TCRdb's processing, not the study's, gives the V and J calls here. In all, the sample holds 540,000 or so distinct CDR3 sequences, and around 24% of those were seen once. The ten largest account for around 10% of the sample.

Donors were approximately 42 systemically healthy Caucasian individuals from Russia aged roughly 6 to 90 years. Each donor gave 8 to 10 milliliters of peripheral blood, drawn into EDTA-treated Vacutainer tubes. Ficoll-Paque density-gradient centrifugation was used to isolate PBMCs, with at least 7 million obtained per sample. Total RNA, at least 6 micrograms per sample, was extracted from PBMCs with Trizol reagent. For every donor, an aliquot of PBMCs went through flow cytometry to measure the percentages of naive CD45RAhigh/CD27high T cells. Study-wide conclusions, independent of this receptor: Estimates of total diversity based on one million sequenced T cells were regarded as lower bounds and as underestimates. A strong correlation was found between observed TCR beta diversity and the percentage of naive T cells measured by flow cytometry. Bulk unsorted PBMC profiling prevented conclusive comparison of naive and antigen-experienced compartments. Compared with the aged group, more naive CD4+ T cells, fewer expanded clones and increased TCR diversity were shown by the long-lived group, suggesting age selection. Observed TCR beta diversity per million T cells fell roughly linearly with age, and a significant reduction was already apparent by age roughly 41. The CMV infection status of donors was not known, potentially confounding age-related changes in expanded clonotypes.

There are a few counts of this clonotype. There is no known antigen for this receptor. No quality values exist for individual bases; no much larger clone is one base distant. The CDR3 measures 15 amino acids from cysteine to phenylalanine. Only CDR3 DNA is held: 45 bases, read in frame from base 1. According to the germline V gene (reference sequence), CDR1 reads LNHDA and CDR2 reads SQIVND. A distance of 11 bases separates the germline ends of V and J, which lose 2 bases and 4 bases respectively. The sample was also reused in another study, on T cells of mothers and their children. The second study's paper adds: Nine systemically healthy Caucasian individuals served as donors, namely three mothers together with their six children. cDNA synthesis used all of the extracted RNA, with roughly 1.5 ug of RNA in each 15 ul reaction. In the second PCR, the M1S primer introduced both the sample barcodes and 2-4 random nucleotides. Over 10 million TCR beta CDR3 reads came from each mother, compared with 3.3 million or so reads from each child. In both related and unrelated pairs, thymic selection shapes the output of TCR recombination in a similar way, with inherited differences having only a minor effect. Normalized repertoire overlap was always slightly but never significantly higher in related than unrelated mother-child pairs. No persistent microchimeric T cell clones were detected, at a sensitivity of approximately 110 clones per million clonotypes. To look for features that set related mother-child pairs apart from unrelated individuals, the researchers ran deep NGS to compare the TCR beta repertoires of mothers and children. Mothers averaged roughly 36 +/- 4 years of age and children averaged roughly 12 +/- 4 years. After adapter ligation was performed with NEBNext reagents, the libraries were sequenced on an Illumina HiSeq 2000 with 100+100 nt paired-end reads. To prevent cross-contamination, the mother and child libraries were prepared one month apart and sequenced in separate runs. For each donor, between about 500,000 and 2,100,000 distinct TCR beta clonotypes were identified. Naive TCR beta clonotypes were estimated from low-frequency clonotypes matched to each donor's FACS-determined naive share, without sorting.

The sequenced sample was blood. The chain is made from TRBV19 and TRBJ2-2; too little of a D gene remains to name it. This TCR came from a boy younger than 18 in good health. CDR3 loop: CASSIQAIPTGELFF. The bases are TGTGCCAGTAGTATACAGGCAATCCCCACCGGGGAGCTGTTTTTT.